This TCR beta chain emerged from a study of CD8+ T cells in alopecia areata. TCR sequencing used cDNA made by reverse transcription of extracted RNA. Sequencing used immunoSEQ multiplex PCR; TCRdb keeps in-frame clones, though not all of them. The table has about 110,000 clones, approximately 59% seen once. A note on this clone: Its specificity is unknown.

Isolation of CD4+ and CD8+ T cells from PBMCs was achieved by sorting. V lost 3 bases and J 10 bases, leaving 10 bases between the germline ends. This CDR3 comprises 11 residues. CDR1 is SQVTM and CDR2 is ANQGSEA in the germline V gene. Whole-study findings and limits: In lesional scalp, particularly from alopecia totalis/universalis, clonality was higher than in normal scalp. Sequencing of scalp samples also includes resident alphabeta T cells from normal skin. Although TCR sharing was seen in mice, sharing across patients was less clear, possibly for HLA-related reasons.

This TCR was recovered from a human donor in good health. The V call is TRBV29-1, the J call TRBJ2-1; no firm D call. The sequenced material came from CD8+ T cells sorted from blood. The chain's CDR3 is CSVDSVGEQFF. CDR3 nucleotide sequence: TGCAGCGTTGATTCGGTGGGCGAGCAGTTCTTC.